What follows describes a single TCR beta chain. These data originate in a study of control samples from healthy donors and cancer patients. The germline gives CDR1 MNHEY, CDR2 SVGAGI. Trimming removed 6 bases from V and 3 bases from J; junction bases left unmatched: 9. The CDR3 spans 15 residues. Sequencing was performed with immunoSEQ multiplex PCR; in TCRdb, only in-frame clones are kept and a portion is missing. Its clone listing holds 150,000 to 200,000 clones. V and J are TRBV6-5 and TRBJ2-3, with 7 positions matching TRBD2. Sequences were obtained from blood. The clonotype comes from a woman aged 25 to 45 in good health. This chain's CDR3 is CASSPTELATDTQYF. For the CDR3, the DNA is TGTGCCAGCAGCCCCACCGAACTAGCGACAGATACGCAGTATTTT.